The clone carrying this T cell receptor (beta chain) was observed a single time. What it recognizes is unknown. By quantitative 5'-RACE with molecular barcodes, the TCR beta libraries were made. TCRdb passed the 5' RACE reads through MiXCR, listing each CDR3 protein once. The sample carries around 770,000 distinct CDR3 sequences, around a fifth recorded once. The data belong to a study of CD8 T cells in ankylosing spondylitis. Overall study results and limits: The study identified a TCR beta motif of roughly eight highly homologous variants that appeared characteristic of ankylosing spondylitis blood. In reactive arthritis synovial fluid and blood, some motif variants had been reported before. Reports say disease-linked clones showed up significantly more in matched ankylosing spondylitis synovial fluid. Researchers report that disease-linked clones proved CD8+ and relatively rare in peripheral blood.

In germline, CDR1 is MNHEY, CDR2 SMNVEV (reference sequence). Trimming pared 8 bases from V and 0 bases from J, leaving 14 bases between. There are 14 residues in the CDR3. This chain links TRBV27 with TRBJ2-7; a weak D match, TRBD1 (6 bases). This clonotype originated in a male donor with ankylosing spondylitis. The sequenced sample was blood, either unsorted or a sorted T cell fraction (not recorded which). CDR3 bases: TGTGCCAGCTTGGGGGCCGAGGGCTCCTACGAGCAGTACTTC. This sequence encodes CASLGAEGSYEQYF.